This T cell receptor beta chain was captured in a study of T cells in Graves' hyperthyroidism and ophthalmopathy. Study summary: The authors collected peripheral blood at initial diagnosis, before any treatment. Overall study results and limits: Peripheral blood also featured most of the thyroid clonotypes expanded above 0.001.

The germline CDR1 and CDR2 sequences are SGHTA and FQGTGA. The CDR3 extends over 14 amino acids. The V end was cut by 4 bases, the J end by 7 bases, with 14 bases between. In regard to this clonotype: Antigen unknown.

Those patients with uncontrolled infection, other autoimmune disease, pregnancy or lactation were excluded. Clinical symptoms, serum thyroxine, TRAb, thyroid ultrasound and orbital computed tomography informed diagnoses. The investigators amplified TCR beta CDR3 regions from RNA transcripts. When the TCR CDR3 underwent first-round RT-PCR, the HTBI primer set was used. TCRdb independently ran MiXCR on the multiplex PCR reads; one entry per CDR3 protein. The sample has roughly 180,000 distinct CDR3 sequences, about a sixth seen once. Sequencing was done on a sample of blood. V is TRBV7-3 and J is TRBJ2-1, with D maybe TRBD1 (6 bases). The origin of this receptor is a woman aged 45 to 65 with Graves' hyperthyroidism. CDR3 sequence reads: CASSSSTQGNEQFF. CDR3 sequence (DNA): TGTGCCAGCAGCTCGTCCACACAGGGTAATGAGCAGTTCTTC.